The 26 T cell receptor beta chains below all came from one sample that was sequenced in a study of cytomegalovirus exposure and HLA in healthy donors. PCR employed 60 Vbeta and 13 Jbeta primers. Clones were sequenced by immunoSEQ multiplex PCR, and TCRdb holds only the in-frame ones, with some missing. The sample contains around 130,000 clones, about 73% of which appear only once. Source material: PBMCs. The receptor set was obtained from a woman between 45 and 65 years old in good health and CMV-seropositive.

J is TRBJ1-4 and V is TRBV18, with 7 nucleotides matching TRBD1. The trim removed 1 base at V and 7 bases at J, leaving 12 bases unmatched. This CDR3 comprises 17 residues. Germline V gene sequence: CDR1 KGHSH, CDR2 LQKENI. CDR3 protein: CASSPRGKGAASEKLFF. The CDR3 DNA reads as TGTGCCAGCTCACCACGTGGAAAGGGGGCGGCGAGTGAAAAACTGTTTTTT.

The chain recombines TRBV5-1 with TRBJ1-3; no firm D call. The V and J ends lost 0 bases and 3 bases respectively, with 7 bases between them. Per germline, CDR1 SGHRS and CDR2 YFSETQ. The CDR3 length is 14 residues. CDR3 residues: CASSLVASGNTIYF. The CDR3 DNA is TGCGCCAGCAGCTTGGTGGCAAGTGGAAACACCATATATTTT.

This clone appeared a single time. The J gene is TRBJ1-2, the V gene TRBV7-9; TRBD1 aligns across 10 bases. Germline V gives CDR1 SEHNR, CDR2 FQNEAQ (reference sequence). The CDR3 is made up of 19 amino acids. V trimming: 4 bases; J trimming: 4 bases; junction bases outside the gene matches: 18. CDR3 sequence reads: CASSWRPQRQGASGYGYTF. Written as DNA, the CDR3 is TGTGCCAGCAGCTGGCGGCCCCAGAGACAGGGGGCTTCTGGCTATGGCTACACCTTC.

CDR3 in DNA: TGTGCCAGCAAGGAGGACAGGGGTAGCTACGAGCAGTACTTC. It codes for CASKEDRGSYEQYF. The rearrangement uses TRBV2 and TRBJ2-7, with 9 bases aligning to TRBD1. CDR3 length equals 14 residues. The V segment lost 7 bases and the J segment 3 bases; nucleotides outside the gene matches: 7. Germline-derived CDR1 and CDR2 are SNHLY and FYNNEI.

This clone was observed a handful of times. The rearrangement joins TRBV2 to TRBJ1-2; TRBD1 matches at 7 bases. The CDR3 has 13 amino acids. The trim removed 7 bases at V and 7 bases at J, leaving 9 bases unmatched. Germline V gene sequence: CDR1 SNHLY, CDR2 FYNNEI. The CDR3 coding sequence is TGTGCCAGCATCACAGGGGTAGTCGGTGGCTACACCTTC. Protein sequence: CASITGVVGGYTF.

The chain has TRBV7-2 and TRBJ1-1, with D tentatively TRBD1 (6 bases). V was cut by 5 bases and J by 3 bases, with 16 bases left in between. The CDR3 runs to 15 residues. Looked up from germline, CDR1 is SGHTA and CDR2 is FQGNSA. In DNA, the CDR3 is TGTGCCAGCAGCCCGATGTTGGGGGCCCACACTGAAGCTTTCTTT. Its protein is CASSPMLGAHTEAFF. Supplemented by reference TRBV7-2 and TRBJ1-1, the full variable domain reads GAGVSQSPSNKVTEKGKDVELRCDPISGHTALYWYRQSLGQGLEFLIYFQGNSAPDKSGLPSDRFSAERTGGSVSTLTIQRTQQEDSAVYLCASSPMLGAHTEAFFGQGTRLTVV.

The table lists this clone with a few counts. The V gene is TRBV6-1, the J gene TRBJ2-7, with 7 bases aligning to TRBD2. This CDR3 has 13 amino acids. V trimming: 8 bases; J trimming: 7 bases; junction bases outside the gene matches: 11. CDR1 and CDR2 (germline): MNHNS, SASEGT. The CDR3 reads CASHTRGMREQYF. The CDR3 DNA follows: TGTGCCAGCCACACGCGGGGGATGAGGGAGCAGTACTTC.

This clone was counted a few times. The chain is built from TRBV19 and TRBJ1-4, with unresolved D. The germline V gene has CDR1 LNHDA and CDR2 SQIVND (reference sequence). This CDR3 contains 13 residues. Deletions cut 10 bases from V and 0 bases from J, with 9 bases between. The DNA of the CDR3 is TGTGCCACCTCGTACTCAACTAATGAAAAACTGTTTTTT. Translated, it gives CATSYSTNEKLFF.

The chain joins TRBV16 to TRBJ2-5; maybe TRBD2 (6 bases). Trimming removed 3 bases at V and 1 base at J, with 12 bases between. From germline, CDR1 is KGHSY and CDR2 FQNENV. The CDR3 has 15 residues. CDR3 protein: CASSQPRLVQETQYF. The CDR3 nucleotides are TGTGCCAGCAGCCAGCCTCGACTAGTCCAAGAGACCCAGTACTTC.

This chain joins TRBV2 and TRBJ2-3; TRBD2 agrees at 12 bases. Germline CDR1 reads SNHLY; CDR2 reads FYNNEI. The ends lost 6 bases at V and 4 bases at J; junction bases unmatched: 2. CDR3 size: 14 residues. The CDR3 spells CASSLAGGSDTQYF. The CDR3 DNA is TGTGCCAGCAGCCTAGCGGGGGGGTCAGATACGCAGTATTTT.

This sequence joins TRBV2 and TRBJ2-7, with D perhaps TRBD2 (5 bases). V was shortened by 6 bases and J by 3 bases, with 15 bases between the two germline ends. The CDR3 spans 14 residues. Germline V gives CDR1 SNHLY, CDR2 FYNNEI. The CDR3 region is CASRGIGRGYEQYF. The CDR3 DNA follows: TGTGCCAGCAGGGGTATAGGTCGGGGCTACGAGCAGTACTTC.

The chain uses TRBV9 and TRBJ1-1; possibly TRBD1 for D (5 bases). Trimming pared 2 bases from V and 4 bases from J, leaving 15 bases between. CDR3 length: 15 amino acids. CDR1 is SGDLS, CDR2 YYNGEE, per germline. CDR3 sequence reads: CASSVGHRGSTEAFF. The CDR3 DNA reads as TGTGCCAGCAGCGTGGGTCATCGGGGGAGCACTGAAGCTTTCTTT.

The count of this clone is one. This sequence joins TRBV12-5 and TRBJ2-3; D perhaps matches TRBD1 (6 bases). Germline CDR1 reads LGHNT; CDR2 reads FRNRAP. The CDR3 runs 14 residues. V gave up 9 bases and J gave up 3 bases, with 16 bases separating them. The DNA of the CDR3 is TGTGCTAGCTGCATCGACAGGAATACAGATACGCAGTATTTT. Translation gives CASCIDRNTDTQYF. Supplemented by reference TRBV12-5 and TRBJ2-3, the full variable domain reads DARVTQTPRHKVTEMGQEVTMRCQPILGHNTVFWYRQTMMQGLELLAYFRNRAPLDDSGMPKDRFSAEMPDATLATLKIQPSEPRDSAVYFCASCIDRNTDTQYFGPGTRLTVL.

The rearrangement joins TRBV11-2 to TRBJ2-1, with 8 bases that match TRBD2. The germline CDR1 and CDR2 sequences are SGHAT and FQNNGV. The trim removed 5 bases at V and 9 bases at J, leaving 6 bases unmatched. The CDR3 sequence is 13 residues long. CDR3 loop: CASSASGLGEQFF. Written as DNA, the CDR3 is TGTGCCAGCAGCGCATCGGGACTAGGTGAGCAGTTCTTC.

CDR3 DNA: TGTGCCAGCAGCCAGAAAGGGGTTGCCCTGGAAGCTTTCTTT. This codes for CASSQKGVALEAFF. The rearrangement uses TRBV6-5 and TRBJ1-1; possibly TRBD1 for D (5 bases). The CDR3 extends over 14 amino acids. Germline loops: CDR1 MNHEY, CDR2 SVGAGI. V was trimmed by 6 bases and J by 8 bases, leaving 19 bases between them.

The CDR3, as DNA: TGTGCCAGCAGCTTATACCCTCGAGGGACCCAGTACTTC. This gives the protein CASSLYPRGTQYF. The chain couples TRBV7-9 to TRBJ2-5, with no clear D. Germline CDR1 SEHNR, CDR2 FQNEAQ (reference sequence). V lost 2 bases and J 7 bases, leaving 11 bases between the germline ends. The CDR3 is made up of 13 amino acids.

The V and J genes are TRBV9 and TRBJ1-3, with D maybe TRBD1 (6 bases). Trimming left V 4 bases short and J 0 bases short, with 14 bases between. The CDR3 has 16 residues. Germline values: CDR1 SGDLS, CDR2 YYNGEE. In DNA, the CDR3 is TGTGCCAGCAGCCCGAGCGGGGGCGGCTCTGGAAACACCATATATTTT. This sequence encodes CASSPSGGGSGNTIYF.

This clone has only a few counts. The CDR3 nucleotides are TGTGCCAGCAGCTTACCACGGGACAAGGGCGAGCAGTACTTC. This sequence encodes CASSLPRDKGEQYF. The chain combines TRBV5-4 with TRBJ2-7; tentatively, D is TRBD1 (6 bases). Germline CDR1 reads SGHNT; CDR2 reads YYREEE (reference sequence). The V gene lost 2 bases and the J gene lost 6 bases, with 15 bases spanning the gap. The CDR3 has 14 amino acids. The full variable domain, completed using reference TRBV5-4 and TRBJ2-7, is ETGVTQSPTHLIKTRGQQVTLRCSSQSGHNTVSWYQQALGQGPQFIFQYYREEENGRGNFPPRFSGLQFPNYSSELNVNALELDDSALYLCASSLPRDKGEQYFGPGTRLTVT.

This chain connects TRBV7-2 to TRBJ1-5, with a weak D call TRBD1 (6 bases). Trimming took 2 bases from V and 7 from J, leaving 9 bases between them. The germline V gene has CDR1 SGHTA and CDR2 FQGNSA. The CDR3 is 13 amino acids. CDR3 amino acids: CASSLSGEQPQHF. In DNA, the CDR3 is TGTGCCAGCAGCTTATCAGGGGAACAGCCCCAGCATTTT.

This chain links TRBV4-1 with TRBJ2-3; 8 bases agree with TRBD1. The junction had 16 bases not matched to a gene; V was cut back by 4 bases and J by 1 base. Germline V lookup: CDR1 MGHRA, CDR2 YSYEKL. This CDR3 is built from 19 residues. CDR3 residues: CASSLFDPSQTGGTDTQYF. In DNA, the CDR3 is TGCGCCAGCAGCCTCTTTGATCCCTCCCAGACAGGGGGCACAGATACGCAGTATTTT.

This rearrangement joins TRBV25-1 to TRBJ2-2, with 10 bases matching TRBD1. With V trimmed by 8 bases and J by 6 bases, 9 bases remained unmatched. Germline V gives CDR1 MGHDK, CDR2 SYGVNS. This CDR3 is built from 15 residues. The CDR3 bases are TGTGCCAGCCACGGGACAGGGGAGTGGTCCGGGGAGCTGTTTTTT. This sequence encodes CASHGTGEWSGELFF. Drawing the rest from reference TRBV25-1 and TRBJ2-2, the complete variable domain is EADIYQTPRYLVIGTGKKITLECSQTMGHDKMYWYQQDPGMELHLIHYSYGVNSTEKGDLSSESTVSRIRTEHFPLTLESARPSHTSQYLCASHGTGEWSGELFFGEGSRLTVL.

This clone has a single count. V and J are TRBV21-1 and TRBJ2-7; the table's D call TRBD1 went unverified against the DNA. TRBV21-1 is a pseudogene segment. This CDR3 is 16 amino acids long. CDR3 amino acids: CASSKKGTVPYYEQYF. The CDR3 bases are TGTGCCAGCAGCAAAAAGGGGACAGTCCCCTACTACGAGCAGTACTTC.

About this clone: An end of the junction differs from the germline gene, which may be a read error. The sample holds other DNA sequences that translate to the same CDR3. The V gene is TRBV4-1, the J gene TRBJ2-7, with TRBD1 matching 7 bases. Germline V gene lookup returns CDR1 MGHRA and CDR2 YSYEKL. The CDR3 loop spans 16 amino acids. The CDR3 DNA reads TGCGCCAGCAGCCAAACCGACAGGGCAAACTCCTACGAGCAGTACTTT. It translates to CASSQTDRANSYEQYF.

This clone was observed a handful of times. This sequence joins TRBV19 and TRBJ1-2, with 7 bases aligning to TRBD1. From germline, CDR1 is LNHDA and CDR2 SQIVND (reference sequence). The CDR3 has 14 residues. With 2 bases clipped from V and 5 bases from J, the junction kept 5 bases outside the gene matches. CDR3 DNA: TGTGCCAGTAGTATAAATCAGGGGGGTTATGGCTACACCTTC. It is translated as CASSINQGGYGYTF. Supplemented by reference TRBV19 and TRBJ1-2, the full variable domain reads DGGITQSPKYLFRKEGQNVTLSCEQNLNHDAMYWYRQDPGQGLRLIYYSQIVNDFQKGDIAEGYSVSREKKESFPLTVTSAQKNPTAFYLCASSINQGGYGYTFGSGTRLTVV.

Notes on this clone: At one boundary the junction diverges from the germline segment, which might be a read error. The V call is TRBV6-1, the J call TRBJ1-2; TRBD1 matches 8 bases. The CDR3 extends over 15 amino acids. CDR1 is MNHNS and CDR2 is SASEGT in the germline V gene. This CDR3 is CASILTTGANYGYPF. The CDR3 DNA sequence: TGTGCCAGCATACTAACGACAGGGGCAAACTATGGCTACCCCTTC.

The chain recombines TRBV7-2 with TRBJ2-1, with a possible D match to TRBD2 (6 bases). The CDR3 totals 16 residues. From germline, CDR1 is SGHTA and CDR2 FQGNSA. V was pared by 0 bases and J by 9 bases, with 18 bases between. The CDR3 DNA reads as TGTGCCAGCAGCTTAGCGATGACGGGGGTGGCAGGTGAGCAGTTCTTC. Translating gives CASSLAMTGVAGEQFF.